Below, 31 T cell receptor beta chains from the same sample are listed, as sequenced in a study of T cell changes during pregnancy in multiple sclerosis. This table comes from immunoSEQ multiplex PCR, and its TCRdb copy is limited to in-frame clones, with some not included. The data show more than 70,000 clones, 80% to 95% seen once. The sample was peripheral blood, taken before pregnancy. Source of these receptors: a female donor with multiple sclerosis, enrolled in a pregnancy study.

The chain has TRBV6-5 and TRBJ2-3; 13 bases fit TRBD2. This CDR3 region has 15 residues. Germline V gene data show CDR1 as MNHEY and CDR2 as SVGAGI. The V segment lost 6 bases and the J segment 6 bases; nucleotides outside the gene matches: 6. As DNA, the CDR3 is TGTGCCAGCAGCTTACTAGCGGGAGGGGAGGATACGCAGTATTTT. Protein product: CASSLLAGGEDTQYF.

The rearrangement links TRBV27 to TRBJ1-4; a possible D gene is TRBD1 (6 bases). The germline V and J ends were trimmed by 5 bases and 8 bases, with 9 bases remaining between them. CDR3 length: 12 residues. Germline values: CDR1 MNHEY, CDR2 SMNVEV (reference sequence). The CDR3 spells CASSRGGEKLFF. CDR3 nucleotides: TGTGCCAGCAGTAGGGGGGGAGAAAAACTGTTTTTT.

CDR3 coding DNA: TGTGCCAGCTCACCGACGGCGGGCCACTATGGCTACACCTTC. It is translated as CASSPTAGHYGYTF. This chain uses TRBV18 with TRBJ1-2; D is uncertain. Trimming left V 3 bases short and J 3 bases short, with 11 bases between. Germline CDR1 KGHSH, CDR2 LQKENI. CDR3 length: 14 residues.

The chain carries TRBV19 and TRBJ1-3, with D possibly matching TRBD1 (6 bases). V was trimmed by 3 bases and J by 0 bases, leaving 12 bases between them. The CDR3 has 16 amino acids. Germline V lookup: CDR1 LNHDA, CDR2 SQIVND (reference sequence). The CDR3: CASSIPGAASGNTIYF. CDR3 DNA sequence: TGTGCCAGTAGTATCCCAGGGGCCGCCTCTGGAAACACCATATATTTT.

The rearrangement links TRBV9 to TRBJ2-1, with 11 bases fitting TRBD2. Germline V gene data show CDR1 as SGDLS and CDR2 as YYNGEE. The junction had 20 bases not matched to a gene; V was cut back by 3 bases and J by 6 bases. The CDR3 sequence is 20 residues long. CDR3 sequence (DNA): TGTGCCAGCAGCGAGTCCCCTCGCACTGGGGCTAGCGGGAGGCTCAATGAGCAGTTCTTC. Encoded protein: CASSESPRTGASGRLNEQFF.

This chain links TRBV19 with TRBJ2-7, with a tentative D call TRBD1 (8 bases). The CDR3 runs to 14 residues. V was shortened by 3 bases and J by 4 bases, with 13 bases between the two germline ends. In germline, CDR1 is LNHDA, CDR2 SQIVND (reference sequence). Here the CDR3 DNA reads TGTGCCAGTAGTATCGGACAGGGAGGGTACGAGCAGTACTTC. This translates into CASSIGQGGYEQYF.

The V gene is TRBV19, the J gene TRBJ2-3; possibly TRBD2 for D (6 bases). The CDR3 runs 16 residues. CDR1 and CDR2 (germline): LNHDA, SQIVND (reference sequence). V was clipped by 5 bases and J by 5 bases, with 20 bases between them. CDR3 coding DNA: TGTGCCAGTAGTCCCGGGGGTAGCGGCTTGGGAGATACGCAGTATTTT. It is translated as CASSPGGSGLGDTQYF.

This rearrangement joins TRBV7-3 to TRBJ2-1; the match to TRBD2 covers 10 bases. The CDR3 contains 16 residues. V lost 5 bases and J lost 1; bases outside the gene matches: 5. The germline gives CDR1 SGHTA, CDR2 FQGTGA. The CDR3 spells CASSNLAGVSYNEQFF. In DNA, the CDR3 is TGTGCCAGCAGCAATCTAGCGGGAGTATCCTACAATGAGCAGTTCTTC. Full variable domain (outside the CDR3, taken from reference TRBV7-3 and TRBJ2-1): GAGVSQTPSNKVTEKGKYVELRCDPISGHTALYWYRQSLGQGPEFLIYFQGTGAADDSGLPNDRFFAVRPEGSVSTLKIQRTERGDSAVYLCASSNLAGVSYNEQFFGPGTRLTVL.

The chain combines TRBV28 with TRBJ1-1; 7 bases match TRBD1. Trimming took 5 bases from V and 1 from J; bases not matched to a gene: 10. This CDR3 spans 16 amino acids. In germline, CDR1 is MDHEN, CDR2 SYDVKM. CDR3 loop: CASSPLDRVRNTEAFF. In DNA, the CDR3 is TGTGCCAGCAGTCCCTTAGACAGGGTCAGGAACACTGAAGCTTTCTTT.

The chain combines TRBV25-1 with TRBJ2-1; 10 nucleotides agree with TRBD2. In germline, CDR1 is MGHDK, CDR2 SYGVNS. The CDR3 runs to 18 residues. V trimming: 3 bases; J trimming: 2 bases; junction bases outside the gene matches: 10. The CDR3 DNA sequence: TGTGCCAGCAGTGAGTTCCCTGTCAGCGGGAGGGCCTACAATGAGCAGTTCTTC. Protein: CASSEFPVSGRAYNEQFF.

V and J are TRBV19 and TRBJ2-1; 8 bases match TRBD2. Germline assignment: CDR1 LNHDA and CDR2 SQIVND (reference sequence). J gave up 2 bases and V 3 bases, and 6 bases lay outside the gene matches. The length of the CDR3 is 16 residues. CDR3 residues: CASSMAGTRTYNEQFF. The CDR3 DNA is TGTGCCAGTAGTATGGCGGGGACTAGAACCTACAATGAGCAGTTCTTC.

The chain recombines TRBV30 with TRBJ2-2, with 7 bases lining up with TRBD2. With 8 bases clipped from V and 1 base from J, the junction kept 4 bases outside the gene matches. This CDR3 is built from 13 residues. Germline V gives CDR1 GTSNPN, CDR2 SVGIG (reference sequence). CDR3 sequence (DNA): TGTGCCGAGAGCGGGGAGAACACCGGGGAGCTGTTTTTT. The encoded protein is CAESGENTGELFF.

V is TRBV19 and J is TRBJ1-5; no clear D gene. CDR3 length: 14 residues. Germline CDR1 reads LNHDA; CDR2 reads SQIVND (reference sequence). The germline V and J ends were trimmed by 1 base and 4 bases, with 8 bases remaining between them. The CDR3 region is CASSIVRGNQPQHF. The CDR3 coding sequence is TGTGCCAGTAGTATAGTAAGAGGGAATCAGCCCCAGCATTTT.

The chain is built from TRBV4-3 and TRBJ1-2, with unresolved D. Deletions cut 2 bases from V and 0 bases from J, with 13 bases between. Germline V gene sequence: CDR1 LGHNA, CDR2 YSLEER. The CDR3 spans 16 residues. CDR3 DNA: TGCGCCAGCAGCCAAATAGTCACAGAACCTAACTATGGCTACACCTTC. Translated, it gives CASSQIVTEPNYGYTF.

The chain has TRBV25-1 and TRBJ2-7, with a tentative D call TRBD2 (5 bases). Germline CDR1 reads MGHDK; CDR2 reads SYGVNS. Deletions cut 8 bases from V and 0 bases from J, with 11 bases between. The CDR3 runs 13 residues. CDR3 bases: TGTGCCAGCCAGACGGGAAGCTCCTACGAGCAGTACTTC. This codes for CASQTGSSYEQYF.

V is TRBV18 and J is TRBJ2-7; 12 bases line up with TRBD1. The junction had 6 bases not matched to a gene; V was cut back by 5 bases and J by 4 bases. Per germline, CDR1 KGHSH and CDR2 LQKENI. This CDR3 spans 15 amino acids. CDR3: CASSRPGQGAYEQYF. The CDR3 region has the DNA TGTGCCAGCTCAAGACCGGGACAGGGGGCTTACGAGCAGTACTTC.

The CDR3 here is CASSVTAGGSSEQFF. The CDR3 DNA is TGTGCCAGCAGCGTGACAGCGGGAGGGAGCTCTGAGCAGTTCTTC. The chain links TRBV9 to TRBJ2-1; TRBD2 agrees at 10 bases. CDR1 is SGDLS and CDR2 is YYNGEE in the germline V gene. Germline trimming cut 2 bases from V and 9 bases from J; bases unmatched to any gene: 8. This CDR3 has 15 amino acids.

CDR3 protein: CASSDRVSGNTIYF. The CDR3 DNA follows: TGCGCCAGCAGTGACCGGGTCTCTGGAAACACCATATATTTT. The gene calls are TRBV10-2 and TRBJ1-3; D is unclear. V lost 3 bases to trimming and J lost 0 bases, with 6 bases between them. The CDR3 runs 14 residues. Germline CDR1 is WSHSY and CDR2 is SAAADI.

V gene TRBV5-1 combines with J gene TRBJ2-1; tentatively, D is TRBD1 (5 bases). The V gene's germline CDR1 is SGHRS and CDR2 YFSETQ. This CDR3 comprises 14 residues. Trimming removed 1 base at V and 0 bases at J, with 5 bases between. CDR3: CASSLRGSYNEQFF. CDR3 bases: TGCGCCAGCAGCTTGAGGGGCTCCTACAATGAGCAGTTCTTC.

This clone was counted only a few times. The chain joins TRBV19 to TRBJ2-7; 15 bases are a match to TRBD2. Per germline, CDR1 LNHDA and CDR2 SQIVND (reference sequence). CDR3 length: 15 amino acids. V lost 5 bases and J lost 4; bases outside the gene matches: 3. CDR3 in amino acids: CASSPGLAGGYEQYF. CDR3 DNA: TGTGCCAGTAGTCCCGGACTAGCGGGAGGGTACGAGCAGTACTTC.

The chain carries TRBV28 and TRBJ2-3; 8 nucleotides line up with TRBD1. This CDR3 is built from 14 residues. Germline lookup yields CDR1 MDHEN and CDR2 SYDVKM. CDR3 sequence (DNA): TGTGGGATCCAGGGGGCTCGATTAACAGATACGCAGTATTTT. Translating gives CGIQGARLTDTQYF.

The chain recombines TRBV6-4 with TRBJ2-1; 8 nucleotides align to TRBD2. Germline V gene lookup returns CDR1 MRHNA and CDR2 SNTAGT. V dropped 2 bases and J dropped 14; count of bases not matched to a gene: 11. This CDR3 comprises 14 residues. The CDR3 loop reads CASSDSAGGPPKFF. CDR3 coding DNA: TGTGCCAGCAGTGACAGTGCGGGAGGCCCTCCTAAGTTCTTC.

The V and J genes are TRBV28 and TRBJ1-5, with a tentative D call TRBD1 (5 bases). Germline V CDR1 and CDR2: MDHEN, SYDVKM. Between the trimmed V and J ends, which lost 6 bases and 0 bases, there was a span of 18 bases. CDR3 size: 17 residues. CDR3 amino acids: CASSSSGLGNSNQPQHF. CDR3 in DNA: TGTGCCAGCAGCTCATCAGGGTTGGGGAATAGCAATCAGCCCCAGCATTTT.

The rearrangement uses TRBV5-4 and TRBJ2-2; TRBD2 agrees at 11 bases. The V gene's germline CDR1 is SGHNT and CDR2 YYREEE (reference sequence). The CDR3 extends over 15 amino acids. Germline trimming cut 2 bases from V and 11 bases from J; bases unmatched to any gene: 8. The CDR3 DNA reads TGTGCCAGCAGCTTTTGGGCTAGCGGGAGGACCGAGCTGTTTTTT. Its translation: CASSFWASGRTELFF.

The rearrangement links TRBV5-1 to TRBJ2-2, with 9 bases lining up with TRBD2. CDR1 SGHRS and CDR2 YFSETQ come from the germline V gene. This CDR3 region has 17 residues. V lost 0 bases to trimming and J lost 4 bases; unmatched junction nucleotides: 7. The CDR3 region is CASSLAVAGVGTGELFF. The CDR3 DNA follows: TGCGCCAGCAGCTTGGCCGTAGCGGGAGTGGGCACCGGGGAGCTGTTTTTT.

This rearrangement joins TRBV2 to TRBJ2-1; D is undetermined. The CDR3 runs 15 residues. Trimming shortened V by 1 base and J by 14 bases, and 21 bases separated the two germline ends. Germline CDR1 and CDR2: SNHLY and FYNNEI. The CDR3 reads CASSEGQVGRDVEFF. CDR3 DNA sequence: TGTGCCAGCAGTGAAGGCCAGGTCGGTCGTGATGTGGAGTTCTTC.

DNA for the CDR3: TGTGCCAGCTCACCGCTTTCGGGTGAGCAGTTCTTC. The encoded protein is CASSPLSGEQFF. The chain links TRBV18 to TRBJ2-1; D is undetermined. The CDR3 loop spans 12 amino acids. Trimming cost V 3 bases and J 9 bases, with 9 bases left between them. The V gene's germline CDR1 is KGHSH and CDR2 LQKENI.

The chain carries TRBV28 and TRBJ2-7, with 7 nucleotides matching TRBD1. The CDR3 sequence is 14 residues long. Germline CDR1 and CDR2: MDHEN and SYDVKM. J was trimmed by 4 bases and V by 10 bases; bases with no gene match: 13. The CDR3 DNA is TGTGCCACCCTGATGAGGGGGACAGTTTACGAGCAGTACTTC. This gives the protein CATLMRGTVYEQYF.

This chain joins TRBV15 and TRBJ2-5, with D perhaps TRBD2 (5 bases). Germline V gene lookup returns CDR1 LNHNV and CDR2 YYDKDF (reference sequence). The CDR3 covers 14 residues. V lost 2 bases, J lost 4 bases, and 11 bases lay in between. DNA of the CDR3: TGTGCCACCAGCAGACAAGGCCGGGGAGAGACCCAGTACTTC. It yields the protein CATSRQGRGETQYF.

The gene calls are TRBV7-2 and TRBJ2-5; D possibly corresponds to TRBD2 (5 bases). V was shortened by 1 base and J by 1 base, with 7 bases between the two germline ends. Germline loops: CDR1 SGHTA, CDR2 FQGNSA. The CDR3 runs 14 residues. The CDR3 is CASSLGGSQETQYF. CDR3 sequence (DNA): TGTGCCAGCAGCTTAGGAGGGAGCCAAGAGACCCAGTACTTC.

This clone was recorded once. This chain uses TRBV14 with TRBJ2-7, with D possibly TRBD2 on 5 matching bases. The CDR3 extends over 14 amino acids. The germline V gene encodes CDR1 SGHDN and CDR2 FVKESK. Between the trimmed V and J ends, which lost 5 bases and 1 base, there was a span of 12 bases. CDR3 DNA sequence: TGTGCCAGCAGCAACTCAGCGGTATCCTACGAGCAGTACTTC. Its protein is CASSNSAVSYEQYF. Variable domain in full (rest from reference TRBV14 and TRBJ2-7): EAGVTQFPSHSVIEKGQTVTLRCDPISGHDNLYWYRRVMGKEIKFLLHFVKESKQDESGMPNNRFLAERTGGTYSTLKVQPAELEDSGVYFCASSNSAVSYEQYFGPGTRLTVT.